The 21 T cell receptor beta chains presented below share a single source sample, sequenced in a study of T cell repertoires in cytomegalovirus infection (dated by TCRdb to 2018 to 2020). TCRdb lists the instrument as Illumina HiSeq 1500. The public reads were run again by TCRdb, first through fastp at Q25 and then through MiXCR, and only productive beta chains were kept. Each entry merges the rows of one CDR3 protein and shows their most common DNA and genes. This sample holds about 570,000 distinct CDR3 sequences; 40% were observed only once. The top ten clonotypes cover around 50% of the sample. These TCRs are of unknown antigen specificity. Sample treatment or condition, as interpreted from the label and publication: in vitro stimulation with specific CMV peptide epitopes to enrich CMV-specific T cells. The specimen was cultured PBMCs, collected from culture after CMV antigen stimulation. Every receptor here comes from a human donor in good health (CMV status not recorded). Some clones in this sample may be carry-over from other donors' samples.

In its sample, this clonotype was seen once. The chain employs TRBV5-1 and TRBJ1-1, with TRBD1 matching 7 bases. Germline V gives CDR1 SGHRS, CDR2 YFSETQ. J gave up 1 base and V 4 bases, and 10 bases lay outside the gene matches. The CDR3 length is 16 residues. The chain's CDR3 is CASSPAPQGGNTEAFF. CDR3 in DNA: TGCGCCAGCAGCCCGGCCCCCCAGGGGGGGAACACTGAAGCTTTCTTT.

J is TRBJ2-5 and V is TRBV6-5; 7 nucleotides match TRBD2. V lost 3 bases to trimming and J lost 3 bases; unmatched junction nucleotides: 10. The V gene's germline CDR1 is MNHEY and CDR2 SVGAGI. The CDR3 covers 16 residues. The CDR3 spells CASSYYGLAEKETQYF. Written as DNA, the CDR3 is TGTGCCAGCAGTTATTACGGCCTAGCGGAAAAAGAGACCCAGTACTTC.

This clonotype was observed a handful of times. The CDR3 spells CATSRSDRPDEAFF. CDR3 nucleotide sequence: TGTGCCACCAGCAGATCGGACAGGCCTGATGAAGCTTTCTTT. The gene calls are TRBV15 and TRBJ1-1; TRBD1 matches at 7 bases. Germline loops: CDR1 LNHNV, CDR2 YYDKDF (reference sequence). This CDR3 contains 14 residues. Germline trimming cut 2 bases from V and 7 bases from J; bases unmatched to any gene: 7.

The CDR3 sequence: CSARGATQRQPQHF. DNA of the CDR3: TGCAGTGCTAGGGGGGCTACACAGAGACAGCCCCAGCATTTT. This rearrangement joins TRBV20-1 to TRBJ1-5; perhaps TRBD1 as D (6 bases). This CDR3 region has 14 residues. V dropped 3 bases and J dropped 7 bases, with 16 bases sitting between them. The germline gives CDR1 DFQATT, CDR2 SNEGSKA (reference sequence).

The chain uses TRBV19 and TRBJ1-6, with D perhaps matching TRBD1 (6 bases). Germline V CDR1 and CDR2: LNHDA, SQIVND (reference sequence). Trimming took off 6 bases at V and 10 bases at J, with 13 bases between the two ends. The CDR3 has 13 amino acids. The CDR3 DNA is TGTGCCAGTAGCCCAGGGGTCGGGTCACCCCTCCACTTT. It specifies CASSPGVGSPLHF.

The CDR3, as DNA: TGTGCAGTGGATGGTAGGCTAGAAACCTACGAGCAGTACTTC. Its protein product is CAVDGRLETYEQYF. The gene calls are TRBV7-9 and TRBJ2-7, with unresolved D. This CDR3 contains 14 residues. Germline V CDR1 and CDR2: SEHNR, FQNEAQ (reference sequence).

The V gene is TRBV29-1, the J gene TRBJ2-1, with no clear D. This CDR3 is 13 amino acids long. CDR1 SQVTM and CDR2 ANQGSEA come from the germline V gene. V shed 5 bases and J shed 8 bases, with 16 bases lying between them. The CDR3 is CSVRTPDGYEQFF. Written as DNA, the CDR3 is TGCAGCGTTCGGACCCCCGACGGATATGAGCAGTTCTTC.

The rearrangement uses TRBV7-6 and TRBJ2-3; D possibly uses TRBD1 or TRBD2 (5 bases each). Germline V gene sequence: CDR1 SGHVS, CDR2 FNYEAQ. The CDR3 is 15 amino acids. Trimming removed 5 bases from V and 6 bases from J, with 18 bases in between. This chain's CDR3 is CASSPRGFLQDTQYF. The DNA for the CDR3 is TGTGCCAGCAGCCCGAGGGGTTTCTTGCAGGATACGCAGTATTTT.

The V call is TRBV28, the J call TRBJ1-1, with a possible D match to TRBD1 (5 bases). The V gene lost 3 bases and the J gene lost 1 base, with 18 bases spanning the gap. Germline V CDR1 and CDR2: MDHEN, SYDVKM. This CDR3 region has 17 residues. CDR3 bases: TGTGCCAGCAGTTTGATCTCGTGGGCAGGGACGAACACTGAAGCTTTCTTT. It specifies CASSLISWAGTNTEAFF.

The chain combines TRBV7-2 with TRBJ1-1; D is ambiguous. The CDR3 is made up of 13 amino acids. V lost 5 bases, J lost 0 bases, and 7 bases lay in between. Per the germline V gene, CDR1 is SGHTA and CDR2 is FQGNSA. CDR3 bases: TGTGCCAGCAGCAACAGCCTGAACACTGAAGCTTTCTTT. Protein product: CASSNSLNTEAFF.

This clonotype was seen repeatedly, ten times or more. The rearrangement uses TRBV6-1 and TRBJ1-1; no clear D gene. Germline V gives CDR1 MNHNS, CDR2 SASEGT. Trimming stripped 6 bases from V and 1 base from J, with 3 bases between. The CDR3 spans 11 residues. CDR3 coding DNA: TGTGCCAGCAGGTCGAACACTGAAGCTTTCTTT. Encoded protein: CASRSNTEAFF.

This sequence joins TRBV20-1 and TRBJ2-3; D is possibly TRBD1 (6 bases). Germline loops: CDR1 DFQATT, CDR2 SNEGSKA (reference sequence). The CDR3 extends over 15 amino acids. V dropped 3 bases and J dropped 0 bases, with 13 bases sitting between them. The CDR3, as DNA: TGCAGTGCTAGTTCCCGAGGGGGTAGCACAGATACGCAGTATTTT. Its translation is CSASSRGGSTDTQYF.

This clonotype occurred once. The gene calls are TRBV20-1 and TRBJ2-2; TRBD1 matches at 7 bases. Trimming at V came to 0 bases and at J to 4 bases, leaving 8 bases not matched to a gene. This CDR3 spans 16 amino acids. Germline V gene data show CDR1 as DFQATT and CDR2 as SNEGSKA (reference sequence). The chain's CDR3 is CSARDDRGRGTGELFF. CDR3 bases: TGCAGTGCTAGAGATGATAGGGGGCGAGGCACCGGGGAGCTGTTTTTT.

This clonotype occurred once. The gene calls are TRBV7-2 and TRBJ2-7, with D perhaps given as TRBD1 or TRBD2 (5 bases each). Germline CDR1 is SGHTA and CDR2 is FQGNSA. V was clipped by 6 bases and J by 1 base, with 13 bases between them. The CDR3 is made up of 14 amino acids. CDR3 residues: CASRVGAHSYEQYF. CDR3 nucleotide sequence: TGTGCCAGCAGAGTCGGGGCCCATTCCTACGAGCAGTACTTC. Full variable domain (remainder filled in from reference TRBV7-2 and TRBJ2-7): GAGVSQSPSNKVTEKGKDVELRCDPISGHTALYWYRQSLGQGLEFLIYFQGNSAPDKSGLPSDRFSAERTGGSVSTLTIQRTQQEDSAVYLCASRVGAHSYEQYFGPGTRLTVT.

This clonotype was seen a handful of times. The genes are TRBV5-5 and TRBJ2-7; 10 bases fit TRBD2. CDR1 is SGHKS and CDR2 is YYEKEE in the germline V gene (reference sequence). The CDR3 totals 17 residues. Trimming took 0 bases from V and 2 from J; bases not matched to a gene: 8. DNA for the CDR3: TGTGCCAGCAGCTTGGTGGCTAGCGGGGGTAATACCTACGAGCAGTACTTC. Protein: CASSLVASGGNTYEQYF.

The genes are TRBV6-6 and TRBJ1-4, with D possibly being TRBD1 (6 bases). V lost 5 bases and J lost 4, with 11 bases in between. The CDR3 consists of 14 residues. CDR1 and CDR2 from the germline V gene are MNHNY and SVGAGI (reference sequence). CDR3 sequence: CASSRDNYNEKLFF. The CDR3 DNA reads as TGTGCCAGCAGTCGGGACAACTATAATGAAAAACTGTTTTTT.

This clonotype was observed a few times. This sequence joins TRBV6-6 and TRBJ2-3, with 11 bases that match TRBD2. With 4 bases clipped from V and 5 bases from J, the junction kept 8 bases outside the gene matches. This CDR3 has 16 residues. Germline-derived CDR1 and CDR2 are MNHNY and SVGAGI (reference sequence). CDR3 residues: CASSSLAGGKIDTQYF. For the CDR3, the DNA is TGTGCCAGCAGTTCTCTAGCGGGGGGCAAGATAGATACGCAGTATTTT.

V gene TRBV6-2 or TRBV6-3 combines with J gene TRBJ2-7; the match to TRBD2 covers 12 bases. Germline V gene sequence: CDR1 MNHEY, CDR2 SVGEGT. V lost 6 bases and J lost 2; bases outside the gene matches: 14. The CDR3 loop spans 18 amino acids. The chain's CDR3 is CASSSPVASGRATYEQYF. CDR3 in DNA: TGTGCCAGCAGCTCCCCCGTGGCTAGCGGGAGGGCTACCTACGAGCAGTACTTC.

This chain links TRBV25-1 with TRBJ1-1, with D uncertain. The CDR3 sequence is 13 residues long. Trimming took off 6 bases at V and 4 bases at J, with 12 bases between the two ends. The germline CDR1 and CDR2 sequences are MGHDK and SYGVNS. CDR3 in DNA: TGTGCCAGCAGCTCCCCCGCCCGCACTGAAGCTTTCTTT. As protein: CASSSPARTEAFF.

The V call is TRBV12-3 or TRBV12-4, the J call TRBJ2-3, with D maybe TRBD2 (7 bases). Trimming cost V 6 bases and J 5 bases, with 21 bases left between them. CDR3 length: 16 residues. Written as DNA, the CDR3 is TGTGCCAGCAGCTCCCCCGCGGGGGCAGGGCTAGATACGCAGTATTTT. Its translation is CASSSPAGAGLDTQYF.

V usage is TRBV7-2 and J usage is TRBJ1-3; maybe TRBD1 (5 bases). The CDR3 is made up of 16 amino acids. Germline V lookup: CDR1 SGHTA, CDR2 FQGNSA. The V gene lost 4 bases and the J gene lost 4 bases, with 17 bases spanning the gap. The chain's CDR3 is CASSWVGGGEGNTIYF. In DNA, the CDR3 is TGTGCCAGCAGCTGGGTCGGTGGGGGGGAAGGAAACACCATATATTTT.